This T cell receptor beta chain was recovered during a study of blood T cell repertoires in COVID-19. In the study overall: The study drew acute and convalescent COVID-19 samples from the United States, Italy and Spain.

Sequenced by immunoSEQ multiplex PCR; TCRdb stores in-frame clones only, minus some. The table has a few hundred thousand clones, approximately 85% seen once. There are 16 residues in the CDR3. V was shortened by 7 bases and J by 0 bases, with 18 bases between the two germline ends. Germline CDR1 reads LNHDA; CDR2 reads SQIVND (reference sequence). The receptor's source is a human donor with COVID-19, enrolled during active disease. The donor label of this sample is uncertain. The chain combines TRBV19 with TRBJ1-2, with a weak D call TRBD1 (5 bases). The sequenced sample consisted of peripheral blood. As DNA, the CDR3 is TGTGCCAGTATTGGGACCGCGGAGGGAACTAACTATGGCTACACCTTC. It codes for CASIGTAEGTNYGYTF.